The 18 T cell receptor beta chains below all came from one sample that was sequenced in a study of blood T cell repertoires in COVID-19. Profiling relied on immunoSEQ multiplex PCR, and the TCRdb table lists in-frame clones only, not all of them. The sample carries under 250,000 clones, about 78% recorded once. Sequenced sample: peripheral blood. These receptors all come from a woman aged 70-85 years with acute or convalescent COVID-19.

In nucleotides, the CDR3 is TGTGCCAGTATGGCGGGAGACGTTTCAGATACGCAGTATTTT. This gives the protein CASMAGDVSDTQYF. J is TRBJ2-3 and V is TRBV19, with 7 positions matching TRBD2. V shed 7 bases, J shed 4 bases, and the junction held 8 bases outside the gene matches. Germline-derived CDR1 and CDR2 are LNHDA and SQIVND (reference sequence). This CDR3 spans 14 amino acids.

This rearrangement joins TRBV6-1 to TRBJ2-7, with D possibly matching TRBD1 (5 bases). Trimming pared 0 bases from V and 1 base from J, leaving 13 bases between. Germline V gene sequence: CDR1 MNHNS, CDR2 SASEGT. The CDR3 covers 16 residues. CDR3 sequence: CASSEAWGIGSYEQYF. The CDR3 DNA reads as TGTGCCAGCAGTGAAGCCTGGGGCATCGGATCCTACGAGCAGTACTTC.

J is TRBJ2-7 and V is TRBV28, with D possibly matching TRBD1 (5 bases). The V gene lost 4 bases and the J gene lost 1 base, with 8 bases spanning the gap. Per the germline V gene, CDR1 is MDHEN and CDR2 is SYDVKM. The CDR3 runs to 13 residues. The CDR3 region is CASSWTHSYEQYF. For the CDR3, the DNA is TGTGCCAGCAGTTGGACACATTCCTACGAGCAGTACTTC.

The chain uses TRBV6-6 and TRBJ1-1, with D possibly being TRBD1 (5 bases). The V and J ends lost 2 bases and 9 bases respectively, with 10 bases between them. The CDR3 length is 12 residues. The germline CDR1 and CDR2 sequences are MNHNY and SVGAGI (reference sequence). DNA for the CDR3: TGTGCCAGCAGTTACGACAGTGAGAAAGCTTTCTTT. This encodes CASSYDSEKAFF.

CDR3 sequence reads: CSVDTSTGELFF. CDR3 nucleotide sequence: TGCAGCGTTGACACATCAACCGGGGAGCTGTTTTTT. The genes are TRBV29-1 and TRBJ2-2; D unresolved. Trimming pared 3 bases from V and 5 bases from J, leaving 7 bases between. The germline gives CDR1 SQVTM, CDR2 ANQGSEA. The CDR3 sequence is 12 residues long.

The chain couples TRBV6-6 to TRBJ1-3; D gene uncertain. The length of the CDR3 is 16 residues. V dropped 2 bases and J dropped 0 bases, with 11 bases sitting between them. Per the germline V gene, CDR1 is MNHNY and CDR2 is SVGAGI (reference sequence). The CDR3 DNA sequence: TGTGCCAGCAGTTACCCGGCGGAGAGCTCTGGAAACACCATATATTTT. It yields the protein CASSYPAESSGNTIYF.

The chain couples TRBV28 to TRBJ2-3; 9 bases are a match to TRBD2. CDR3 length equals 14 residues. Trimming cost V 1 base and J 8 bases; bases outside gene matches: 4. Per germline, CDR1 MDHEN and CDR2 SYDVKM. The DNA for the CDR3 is TGTGCCAGCAGTTTATCTAGCGGGACCCCTACGCAGTATTTT. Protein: CASSLSSGTPTQYF.

The chain's CDR3 is CASSGETVSNQPQHF. The CDR3 DNA reads TGTGCCAGCTCGGGAGAGACGGTTAGCAATCAGCCCCAGCATTTT. This rearrangement joins TRBV2 to TRBJ1-5; D not resolved. This CDR3 comprises 15 residues. V was trimmed by 8 bases and J by 0 bases, leaving 14 bases between them. Germline V gives CDR1 SNHLY, CDR2 FYNNEI.

CDR3 sequence reads: CASSLEHGSGTNTGELFF. The CDR3, as DNA: TGTGCCAGCAGCTTAGAGCACGGTAGCGGGACGAACACCGGGGAGCTGTTTTTT. J is TRBJ2-2 and V is TRBV7-9; 8 nucleotides align to TRBD2. CDR3 length equals 18 residues. V lost 1 base to trimming and J lost 0 bases; unmatched junction nucleotides: 7. The V gene's germline CDR1 is SEHNR and CDR2 FQNEAQ (reference sequence). The variable domain in full, completed from reference TRBV7-9 and TRBJ2-2, reads DTGVSQNPRHKITKRGQNVTFRCDPISEHNRLYWYRQTLGQGPEFLTYFQNEAQLEKSRLLSDRFSAERPKGSFSTLEIQRTEQGDSAMYLCASSLEHGSGTNTGELFFGEGSRLTVL.

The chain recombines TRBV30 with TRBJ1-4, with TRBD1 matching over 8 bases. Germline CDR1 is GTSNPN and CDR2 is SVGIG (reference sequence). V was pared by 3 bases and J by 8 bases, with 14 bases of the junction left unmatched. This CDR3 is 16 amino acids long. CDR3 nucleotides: TGTGCCTGGAGCCCCCGGGTCGGGACAGGAAGGGAAAAACTGTTTTTT. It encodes CAWSPRVGTGREKLFF.

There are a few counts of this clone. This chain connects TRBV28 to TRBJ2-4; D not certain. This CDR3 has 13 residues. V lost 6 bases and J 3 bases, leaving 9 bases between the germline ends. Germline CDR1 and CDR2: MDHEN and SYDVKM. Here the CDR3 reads CASRHPDKNIQYF. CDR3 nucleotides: TGTGCCAGCAGACACCCTGACAAAAACATTCAGTACTTC.

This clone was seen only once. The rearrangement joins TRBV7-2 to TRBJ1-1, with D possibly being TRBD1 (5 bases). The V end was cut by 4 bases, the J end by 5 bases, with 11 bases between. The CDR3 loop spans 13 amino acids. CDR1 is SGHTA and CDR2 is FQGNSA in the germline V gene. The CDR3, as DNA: TGTGCCAGCAGCTCCGCCCGGGGGACTGAAGCTTTCTTT. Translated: CASSSARGTEAFF.

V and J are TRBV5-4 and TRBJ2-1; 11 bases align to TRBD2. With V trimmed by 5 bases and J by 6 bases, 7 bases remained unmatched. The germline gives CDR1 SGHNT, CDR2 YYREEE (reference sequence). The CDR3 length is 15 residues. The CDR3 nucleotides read TGTGCCAGCAGTGAACTAGCGGGAGTTCTCAATGAGCAGTTCTTC. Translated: CASSELAGVLNEQFF.

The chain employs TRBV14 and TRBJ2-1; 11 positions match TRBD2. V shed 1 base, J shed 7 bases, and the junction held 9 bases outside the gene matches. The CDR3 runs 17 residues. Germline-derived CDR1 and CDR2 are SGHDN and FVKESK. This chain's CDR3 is CASSQGGSGRAGNEQFF. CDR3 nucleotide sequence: TGTGCCAGCAGCCAAGGGGGTAGCGGGAGGGCCGGGAATGAGCAGTTCTTC.

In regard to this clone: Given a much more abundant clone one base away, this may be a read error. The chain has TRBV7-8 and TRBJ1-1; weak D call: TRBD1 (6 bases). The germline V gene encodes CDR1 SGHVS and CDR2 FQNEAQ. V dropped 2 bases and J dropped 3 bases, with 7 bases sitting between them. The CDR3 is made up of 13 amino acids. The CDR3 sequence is CASSLNRDTEAFF. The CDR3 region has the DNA TGTGCCAGCAGCTTAAACAGGGACACTGAAGCTTTCTTT.

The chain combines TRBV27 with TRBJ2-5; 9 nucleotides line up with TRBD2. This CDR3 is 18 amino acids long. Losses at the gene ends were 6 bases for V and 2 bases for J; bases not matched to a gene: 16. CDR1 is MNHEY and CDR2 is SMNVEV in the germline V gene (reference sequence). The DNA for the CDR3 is TGTGCCAGCAGCCCGATCGGGGGGACTAGCTACTCACAAGAGACCCAGTACTTC. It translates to CASSPIGGTSYSQETQYF.

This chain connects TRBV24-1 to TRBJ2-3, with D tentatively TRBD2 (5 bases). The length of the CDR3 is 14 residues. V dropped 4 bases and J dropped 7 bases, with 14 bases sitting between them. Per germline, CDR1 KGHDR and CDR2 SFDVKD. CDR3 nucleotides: TGTGCCACCAGTGAAACGGGGAACTCAAATACGCAGTATTTT. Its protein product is CATSETGNSNTQYF.

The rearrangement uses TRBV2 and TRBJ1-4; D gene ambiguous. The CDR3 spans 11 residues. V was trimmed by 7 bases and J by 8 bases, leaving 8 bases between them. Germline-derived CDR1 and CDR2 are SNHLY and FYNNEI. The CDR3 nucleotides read TGTGCCAGCAAAGGTAGCGAAAAACTGTTTTTT. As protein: CASKGSEKLFF.